The rows below give T cell receptor beta chains drawn from one sample of a study of a mutant IDH1 vaccine in newly diagnosed glioma. Assay: immunoSEQ multiplex PCR; the TCRdb copy retains only in-frame clones and omits some. This sample has under 65,000 clones, with around 80% found just once. The input for sequencing was PBMCs, taken from a glioma patient treated with radiotherapy, temozolomide or both. Receptors originate from a woman between 40 and 55 years old with glioma. Both conserved end residues are part of each CDR3. Fields, in order: CDR3 length, V gene, CDR3 protein.

CDR3 length: 14; V gene: TRBV19; CDR3 protein: CASSMGASGYGYTF
CDR3 length: 13; V gene: TRBV25-1; CDR3 protein: CASSSGGGETQYF
CDR3 length: 15; V gene: TRBV6-1; CDR3 protein: CASSELAGQPYEQYF
CDR3 length: 10; V gene: TRBV29-1; CDR3 protein: CSVGSYEQYF
CDR3 length: 15; V gene: TRBV19; CDR3 protein: CASSSSSGGAHEQYF
CDR3 length: 16; V gene: TRBV18; CDR3 protein: CASSPEEDRVSYEQYF
CDR3 length: 13; V gene: TRBV6-1; CDR3 protein: CASSHGGPYEQYF
CDR3 length: 18; V gene: TRBV7-9; CDR3 protein: CASSLGSGGLPSYNEQFF
CDR3 length: 14; V gene: TRBV5-1; CDR3 protein: CASSPHGAAPEAFF
CDR3 length: 16; V gene: TRBV7-2; CDR3 protein: CASSSTERRRIGGYTF
CDR3 length: 16; V gene: TRBV19; CDR3 protein: CASSMEQGISNQPQHF
CDR3 length: 16; V gene: TRBV5-1; CDR3 protein: CASSFNPYDKNTEAFF
CDR3 length: 15; V gene: TRBV5-4; CDR3 protein: CASSPGTGRSTEAFF
CDR3 length: 12; V gene: TRBV4-1; CDR3 protein: CASSQDWETQYF
CDR3 length: 13; V gene: TRBV5-5; CDR3 protein: CASNPGWEETQYF
CDR3 length: 13; V gene: TRBV4-3; CDR3 protein: CASSSTGGTEAFF
CDR3 length: 15; V gene: TRBV14; CDR3 protein: CASSQDLTFKETQYF
CDR3 length: 15; V gene: TRBV5-1; CDR3 protein: CASSFGSSYNSPLHF
CDR3 length: 14; V gene: TRBV6-1; CDR3 protein: CAGSKGYQGNTIYF
CDR3 length: 17; V gene: TRBV5-4; CDR3 protein: CASSPSWASGIDDTQYF
CDR3 length: 13; V gene: TRBV10-3; CDR3 protein: CAITPDGNSPLHF
CDR3 length: 16; V gene: TRBV5-1; CDR3 protein: CASSLVAVSGSYEQYF
CDR3 length: 12; V gene: TRBV7-2; CDR3 protein: CASSQQSYGYTF
CDR3 length: 13; V gene: TRBV18; CDR3 protein: CASSTTGDTEAFF